This TCR beta chain was obtained from a study of blood T cell repertoires in COVID-19. Study in general: COVID-19 samples, acute and convalescent, were from the United States, Italy and Spain. PBMCs, B-cell-depleted T cells, or T cells were the source of the cDNA or gDNA that made up the material.

The assay was immunoSEQ multiplex PCR, and TCRdb's table has in-frame clones only and misses some. The sample carries around 310,000 clones, roughly 86% recorded once. Participants were aged about 18 to 100 years from approximately 25 US areas. This clone was observed a handful of times. This CDR3 region has 18 residues. The V gene end was trimmed by 3 bases and the J gene end by 0 bases; junction bases not matched to a gene: 7. Germline-derived CDR1 and CDR2 are LGHNA and YSLEER. The source is a woman aged 30 to 39 who had recovered from COVID-19. Sequencing input: PBMCs or T cells enriched from blood (not recorded which). This sequence joins TRBV4-3 and TRBJ1-3; TRBD1 matches 11 bases. Here the CDR3 DNA reads TGCGCCAGCAGCCAGTCCGGGACAGGGGGATACTCTGGAAACACCATATATTTT. Residues: CASSQSGTGGYSGNTIYF.